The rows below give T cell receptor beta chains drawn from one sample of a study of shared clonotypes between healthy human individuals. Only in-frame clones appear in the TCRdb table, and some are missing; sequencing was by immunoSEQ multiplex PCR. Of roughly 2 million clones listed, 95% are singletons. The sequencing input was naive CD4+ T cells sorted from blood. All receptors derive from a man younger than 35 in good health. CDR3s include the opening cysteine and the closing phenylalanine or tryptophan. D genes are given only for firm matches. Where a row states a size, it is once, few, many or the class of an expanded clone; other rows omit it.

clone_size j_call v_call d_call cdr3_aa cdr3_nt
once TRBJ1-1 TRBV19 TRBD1 CASRDRQQGEAFF TGTGCCAGCCGGGACAGGCAGCAAGGTGAAGCTTTCTTT
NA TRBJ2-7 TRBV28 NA CASSAVTPRYEQYF TGTGCCAGCAGCGCTGTGACCCCCCGATACGAGCAGTACTTC
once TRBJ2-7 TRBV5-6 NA CASSLGAGASYEQYF TGTGCCAGCAGCTTGGGTGCGGGGGCCAGCTACGAGCAGTACTTC
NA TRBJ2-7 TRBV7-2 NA CASSLAGGSYEQYF TGTGCCAGCAGCTTAGCGGGAGGTTCCTACGAGCAGTACTTC
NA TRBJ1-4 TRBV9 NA CASSVERDTGFGKLFF TGTGCCAGCAGCGTAGAACGGGACACGGGCTTTGGGAAACTGTTTTTT
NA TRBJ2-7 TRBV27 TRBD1 CASSLGNTGGAEQYF TGTGCCAGCAGTTTAGGGAACACAGGGGGCGCCGAGCAGTACTTC
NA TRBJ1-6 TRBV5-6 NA CASGEGIRSPLHF TGTGCCAGCGGCGAGGGGATACGGTCACCCCTCCACTTT
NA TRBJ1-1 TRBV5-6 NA CASTTRAVGTEAFF TGTGCCAGCACGACCCGGGCCGTAGGGACTGAAGCTTTCTTT
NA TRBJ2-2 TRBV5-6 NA CASRLTGPNTGELFF TGTGCCAGCAGATTGACAGGCCCGAACACCGGGGAGCTGTTTTTT
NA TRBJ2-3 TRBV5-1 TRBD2 CASRTSGSTDTQYF TGCGCCAGCCGGACTAGCGGGAGCACAGATACGCAGTATTTT
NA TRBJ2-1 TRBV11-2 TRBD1 CASSLGDRASNEQFF TGTGCCAGCAGCTTAGGCGACAGGGCTTCCAATGAGCAGTTCTTC
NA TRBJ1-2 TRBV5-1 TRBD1 CASSQQGSGYTF TGCGCCAGTTCTCAACAGGGGTCCGGCTACACCTTC
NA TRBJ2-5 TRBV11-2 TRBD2 CASSLVGRLAGETQYF TGTGCCAGCAGCTTAGTAGGGAGACTAGCTGGTGAGACCCAGTACTTC
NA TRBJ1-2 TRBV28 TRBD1 CASGGTGEGYTF TGTGCCAGCGGAGGGACAGGGGAGGGCTACACCTTC
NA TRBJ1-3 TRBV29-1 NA CSAVGNTIYF TGCAGCGCCGTCGGAAACACCATATATTTT
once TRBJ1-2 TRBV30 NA CASKLPTDFYGYTF TGTGCCTCCAAGCTACCGACAGACTTCTATGGCTACACCTTC
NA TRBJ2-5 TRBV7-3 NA CASSLLGGEQETQYF TGTGCCAGCAGCTTACTAGGCGGGGAGCAAGAGACCCAGTACTTC
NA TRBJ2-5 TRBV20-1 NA CSARSGETQYF TGCAGTGCTAGATCAGGGGAGACCCAGTACTTC
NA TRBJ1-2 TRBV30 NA CAWAGTGPKGYTF TGTGCCTGGGCCGGGACCGGGCCTAAGGGCTACACCTTC
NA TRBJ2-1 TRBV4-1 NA CASSQDLAGSYNEQFF TGCGCCAGCAGCCAAGATCTTGCAGGGTCCTACAATGAGCAGTTCTTC
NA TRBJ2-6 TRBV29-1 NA CSVEASGANVLTF TGCAGCGTTGAAGCCTCTGGGGCCAACGTCCTGACTTTC
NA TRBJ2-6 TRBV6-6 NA CASSYGHSGANVLTF TGTGCCAGCAGTTACGGGCACAGTGGGGCCAACGTCCTGACTTTC
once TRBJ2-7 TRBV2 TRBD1 CASRKPGTGMYEQYF TGTGCCAGCAGGAAGCCGGGGACAGGGATGTACGAGCAGTACTTC
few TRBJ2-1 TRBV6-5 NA CASSYYDEQFF TGTGCCAGCAGTTACTACGATGAGCAGTTCTTC
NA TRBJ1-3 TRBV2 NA CASSPGGHRLKSSGNTIYF TGTGCCAGCAGCCCGGGGGGACACAGGCTCAAAAGCTCTGGAAACACCATATATTTT
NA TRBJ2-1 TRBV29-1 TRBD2 CSVSGGTFYNEQFF TGCAGCGTTTCGGGGGGAACCTTCTACAATGAGCAGTTCTTC
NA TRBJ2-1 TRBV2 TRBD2 CASRGSGGTYNEQFF TGTGCCAGTCGAGGTAGCGGGGGGACCTACAATGAGCAGTTCTTC